This record looks at one T cell receptor (beta chain) sequence and its context. This specimen comes from a study of blood T cell repertoires in COVID-19. Trimming removed 4 bases at V and 1 base at J, with 10 bases between. Germline lookup yields CDR1 LGHDT and CDR2 YNNKEL (reference sequence). This CDR3 has 14 amino acids. Source study methods: Estimation of nucleated cell counts relied on the amplification of reference gene primers. Using immunoSEQ multiplex PCR, the repertoire was profiled, and TCRdb retains in-frame clones only, with some absent. For V, J and clone size, that table is used; D and trimming come from the DNA. The sample consists of about 200,000 clones, approximately 84% of them appearing once.

The rearrangement joins TRBV3-1 (or the pseudogene TRBV3-2) to TRBJ1-1, with D possibly being TRBD1 (5 bases). This sequence originates from a human donor with acute or convalescent COVID-19. The donor label of this sample is uncertain. The sequencing sample was made of peripheral blood. The CDR3 loop reads CASSLTGPNTEAFF. DNA of the CDR3: TGTGCCAGCAGCCTTACAGGACCGAACACTGAAGCTTTCTTT.